Reported below is one T cell receptor beta chain. The data were taken from a study of blood T cell repertoires in COVID-19. The CDR3 has 14 amino acids. Looked up from germline, CDR1 is LNHDA and CDR2 is SQIVND (reference sequence). V lost 6 bases, J lost 7 bases, and 15 bases lay in between. Cohort 3 donors counted as recovered after two negative PCRs, clearance, or resolved symptoms. Data came from immunoSEQ multiplex PCR; TCRdb stores just in-frame clones and leaves some out. This repertoire shows about 190,000 clones, 84% found once; its top ten account for roughly 3%. Sequenced input: PBMCs or T cells enriched from blood (not recorded which). The receptor's source is a woman in her thirties who had recovered from COVID-19. The chain links TRBV19 to TRBJ1-4, with no clear D. The CDR3 sequence is CASRRGSNIEKLFF. DNA for the CDR3: TGTGCCAGTAGACGAGGCAGCAATATTGAAAAACTGTTTTTT.